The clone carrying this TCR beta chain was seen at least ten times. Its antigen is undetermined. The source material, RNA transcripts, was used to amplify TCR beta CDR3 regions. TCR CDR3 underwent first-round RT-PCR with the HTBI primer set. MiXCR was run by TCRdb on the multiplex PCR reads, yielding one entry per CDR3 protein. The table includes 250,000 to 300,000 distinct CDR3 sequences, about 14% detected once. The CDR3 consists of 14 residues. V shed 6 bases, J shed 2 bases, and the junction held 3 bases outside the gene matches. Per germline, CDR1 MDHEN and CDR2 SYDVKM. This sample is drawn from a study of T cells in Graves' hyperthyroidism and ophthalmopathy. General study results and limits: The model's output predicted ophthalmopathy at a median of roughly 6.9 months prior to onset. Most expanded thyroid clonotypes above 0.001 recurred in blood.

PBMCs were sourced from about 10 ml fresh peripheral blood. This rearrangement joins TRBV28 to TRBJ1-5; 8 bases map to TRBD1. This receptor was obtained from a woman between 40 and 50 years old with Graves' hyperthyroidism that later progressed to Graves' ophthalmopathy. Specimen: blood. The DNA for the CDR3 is TGTGCCAGCAGCACGGGACAGGGCAATCAGCCCCAGCATTTT. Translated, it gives CASSTGQGNQPQHF.